This T cell receptor beta chain came from a study of blood T cell repertoires in COVID-19. Overall study: Researchers got acute and convalescent COVID-19 samples from the United States, Italy and Spain. T cells, B-cell-depleted T cells, or PBMCs supplied cDNA or gDNA.

Living in 24 US areas, the participants were between about 18 and 100 years of age. Participants were placed into cohorts based on the clinical history they reported. CDR1 and CDR2 from the germline V gene are SQVTM and ANQGSEA. V gave up 0 bases and J gave up 5 bases; unmatched junction bases: 11. The CDR3 loop spans 17 amino acids. Only in-frame clones appear in the TCRdb table, and some are missing; sequencing was by immunoSEQ multiplex PCR. This sample carries about 230,000 clones, 85% to 90% of them seen once, and the ten largest clones take around 4.2%. The material sequenced was PBMCs or T cells enriched from blood (not recorded which). The V gene is TRBV29-1, the J gene TRBJ2-5; 11 nucleotides line up with TRBD2. This clonotype was obtained from a woman aged 25 to 39 with acute COVID-19. CDR3 bases: TGCAGCGTTGAAGATCAAGTAGCGGGGGGGCCGGGGGAGACCCAGTACTTC. The encoded protein is CSVEDQVAGGPGETQYF.